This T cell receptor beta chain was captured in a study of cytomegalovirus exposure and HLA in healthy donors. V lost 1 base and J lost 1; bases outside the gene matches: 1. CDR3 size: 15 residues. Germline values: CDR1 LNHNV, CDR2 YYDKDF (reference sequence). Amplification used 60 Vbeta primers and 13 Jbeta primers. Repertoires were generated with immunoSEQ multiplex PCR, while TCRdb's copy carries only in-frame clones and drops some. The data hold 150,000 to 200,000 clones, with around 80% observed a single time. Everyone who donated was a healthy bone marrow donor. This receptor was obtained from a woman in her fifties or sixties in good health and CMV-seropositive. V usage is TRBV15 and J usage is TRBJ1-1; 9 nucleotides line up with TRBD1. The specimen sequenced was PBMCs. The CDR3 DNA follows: TGTGCCACCAGCAGAGTGGGACAGGGGAACACTGAAGCTTTCTTT. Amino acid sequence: CATSRVGQGNTEAFF.